Each of the 26 T cell receptor beta chains below was sequenced from the same sample in a study of a mutant IDH1 vaccine in newly diagnosed glioma. The time point: week 5, during vaccination. Vaccination comprised doses that each held 300 ug of mutant IDH1 20-mer peptide, plus topical imiquimod. Which antigens these TCRs recognize remains unknown. Generated by immunoSEQ multiplex PCR, the TCRdb table keeps only in-frame clones and is missing some. This repertoire shows around 23,000 clones, about three quarters found once; its top ten account for roughly 10%. Here the sequenced sample was PBMCs, taken from a glioma patient whose treatment included an IDH1 peptide vaccine. Receptor source: a man aged 40-55 years with glioma.

The chain is built from TRBV19 and TRBJ1-5; 9 bases map to TRBD1. The CDR3 covers 16 residues. Germline loops: CDR1 LNHDA, CDR2 SQIVND (reference sequence). J gave up 0 bases and V 5 bases, and 5 bases lay outside the gene matches. Written as DNA, the CDR3 is TGTGCCAGTAGTCCGGGGACAGGGCGTAGCAATCAGCCCCAGCATTTT. It specifies CASSPGTGRSNQPQHF.

This chain links TRBV5-5 with TRBJ2-1; 9 nucleotides align to TRBD1. CDR1 is SGHKS, CDR2 YYEKEE, per germline (reference sequence). The CDR3 is 16 residues long. The V gene end was trimmed by 1 base and the J gene end by 5 bases; junction bases not matched to a gene: 7. The CDR3 DNA sequence: TGTGCCAGCAGCTTGAGGGGCGACAGGGGGAACAATGAGCAGTTCTTC. Translation: CASSLRGDRGNNEQFF. Full variable domain (rest looked up from reference TRBV5-5 and TRBJ2-1): DAGVTQSPTHLIKTRGQQVTLRCSPISGHKSVSWYQQVLGQGPQFIFQYYEKEERGRGNFPDRFSARQFPNYSSELNVNALLLGDSALYLCASSLRGDRGNNEQFFGPGTRLTVL.

The chain carries TRBV14 and TRBJ1-4; a weak D match, TRBD1 (5 bases). This CDR3 contains 15 residues. The ends were cut back, 1 base at V and 9 bases at J, with 15 bases in the middle. CDR1 and CDR2 (germline): SGHDN, FVKESK. CDR3 residues: CASSQGRGEVQKLFF. CDR3 sequence (DNA): TGTGCCAGCAGCCAAGGGCGAGGGGAGGTCCAAAAACTGTTTTTT.

The chain couples TRBV28 to TRBJ2-2; tentative D call: TRBD2 (6 bases). There are 16 residues in the CDR3. Germline V gene lookup returns CDR1 MDHEN and CDR2 SYDVKM. Trimming took 7 bases from V and 4 from J, leaving 19 bases between them. The CDR3 DNA is TGTGCCAGCATCACAGGCGGGGAAAGTATCACCGGGGAGCTGTTTTTT. Translation: CASITGGESITGELFF.

The chain couples TRBV7-2 to TRBJ2-1; D is unclear. V was clipped by 1 base and J by 0 bases, with 10 bases between them. The CDR3 loop spans 16 amino acids. Germline CDR1 SGHTA, CDR2 FQGNSA. CDR3 sequence: CASSLGPDTSYNEQFF. As DNA, the CDR3 is TGTGCCAGCAGCTTAGGTCCGGATACCTCCTACAATGAGCAGTTCTTC.

V and J are TRBV27 and TRBJ1-4; no definite D call. V was pared by 0 bases and J by 0 bases, with 11 bases between. Germline CDR1 is MNHEY and CDR2 is SMNVEV (reference sequence). The CDR3 runs to 17 residues. The CDR3 DNA follows: TGTGCCAGCAGTTTATCATTAGAAGTTGCAACTAATGAAAAACTGTTTTTT. Translating gives CASSLSLEVATNEKLFF.

This clone was observed a few times. The J gene is TRBJ2-1, the V gene TRBV10-3; 9 nucleotides line up with TRBD1. Germline V gives CDR1 ENHRY, CDR2 SYGVKD. V gave up 5 bases and J gave up 3 bases; unmatched junction bases: 11. The CDR3 consists of 17 residues. The chain's CDR3 is CAISPGTGKDGYNEQFF. CDR3 DNA: TGTGCCATCAGTCCCGGGACAGGGAAAGACGGCTACAATGAGCAGTTCTTC.

The table lists this clone with a few counts. This rearrangement joins TRBV18 to TRBJ2-3; D unclear. The V gene lost 2 bases and the J gene lost 0 bases, with 3 bases spanning the gap. This CDR3 is built from 13 residues. Germline assignment: CDR1 KGHSH and CDR2 LQKENI. CDR3: CASSPLSTDTQYF. CDR3 in DNA: TGTGCCAGCTCACCATTAAGCACAGATACGCAGTATTTT. The variable domain in full, with the rest retrieved from reference TRBV18 and TRBJ2-3, is NAGVMQNPRHLVRRRGQEARLRCSPMKGHSHVYWYRQLPEEGLKFMVYLQKENIIDESGMPKERFSAEFPKEGPSILRIQQVVRGDSAAYFCASSPLSTDTQYFGPGTRLTVL.

The chain links TRBV30 to TRBJ2-7; D is ambiguous. This CDR3 is built from 13 residues. V was clipped by 2 bases and J by 1 base, with 9 bases between them. Per the germline V gene, CDR1 is GTSNPN and CDR2 is SVGIG (reference sequence). This CDR3 is CAWSRSNSYEQYV. The CDR3 region has the DNA TGTGCCTGGAGTAGAAGCAATTCCTACGAGCAGTACGTC.

This clone was recorded a few times. This rearrangement joins TRBV19 to TRBJ1-5, with D possibly being TRBD1 (6 bases). CDR3 length: 13 amino acids. The germline V gene encodes CDR1 LNHDA and CDR2 SQIVND (reference sequence). V lost 9 bases and J 0 bases, leaving 9 bases between the germline ends. The CDR3 DNA is TGTGCCAGCGGACAGAGTAGCAATCAGCCCCAGCATTTT. Translated, it gives CASGQSSNQPQHF. Together with reference TRBV19 and TRBJ1-5, the CDR3 gives the full variable domain: DGGITQSPKYLFRKEGQNVTLSCEQNLNHDAMYWYRQDPGQGLRLIYYSQIVNDFQKGDIAEGYSVSREKKESFPLTVTSAQKNPTAFYLCASGQSSNQPQHFGDGTRLSIL.

The chain links TRBV29-1 to TRBJ1-1; D remains ambiguous. V was cut by 4 bases and J by 6 bases, with 18 bases left in between. Germline V gives CDR1 SQVTM, CDR2 ANQGSEA. The CDR3 is made up of 14 amino acids. In nucleotides, the CDR3 is TGCAGCGTTGTGGTTAGTAACCTATTCGCTGAAGCTTTCTTT. Its translation is CSVVVSNLFAEAFF.

The chain couples TRBV7-2 to TRBJ1-3, with 7 bases matching TRBD1. Unmatched junction bases numbered 9, after V lost 5 bases and J lost 2 bases. The CDR3 contains 16 residues. Germline assignment: CDR1 SGHTA and CDR2 FQGNSA. CDR3 coding DNA: TGTGCCAGCAGCCTAAGCGGGACAGTCACTGGAAACACCATATATTTT. This sequence encodes CASSLSGTVTGNTIYF.

The table lists this clone with a few counts. The J gene is TRBJ2-2, the V gene TRBV5-5, with D uncertain. Germline values: CDR1 SGHKS, CDR2 YYEKEE (reference sequence). This CDR3 spans 14 amino acids. Between the trimmed V and J ends, which lost 4 bases and 3 bases, there was a span of 10 bases. This chain's CDR3 is CASSPASYTGELFF. The CDR3 coding sequence is TGTGCCAGCAGCCCGGCAAGTTACACCGGGGAGCTGTTTTTT.

The chain uses TRBV5-1 and TRBJ1-1; D possibly corresponds to TRBD1 (5 bases). V shed 5 bases and J shed 1 base, with 12 bases lying between them. The CDR3 is 14 amino acids. The germline CDR1 and CDR2 sequences are SGHRS and YFSETQ. The chain's CDR3 is CASSRGAWNTEAFF. The CDR3 DNA sequence: TGCGCCAGCAGTCGAGGGGCGTGGAACACTGAAGCTTTCTTT.

This clone came up a few times. The chain couples TRBV9 to TRBJ2-1, with 8 bases identical to TRBD2. This CDR3 contains 15 residues. Germline V gives CDR1 SGDLS, CDR2 YYNGEE. V trimming: 2 bases; J trimming: 4 bases; junction bases outside the gene matches: 5. In DNA, the CDR3 is TGTGCCAGCAGCGTGGAGGCTAGCGGGTACAATGAGCAGTTCTTC. This codes for CASSVEASGYNEQFF. The full variable domain, completed using reference TRBV9 and TRBJ2-1, is DSGVTQTPKHLITATGQRVTLRCSPRSGDLSVYWYQQSLDQGLQFLIQYYNGEERAKGNILERFSAQQFPDLHSELNLSSLELGDSALYFCASSVEASGYNEQFFGPGTRLTVL.

This sequence joins TRBV7-9 and TRBJ2-2, with D perhaps assigned TRBD1 or TRBD2 (6 bases each). The germline V and J ends were trimmed by 3 bases and 7 bases, with 9 bases remaining between them. The germline V gene has CDR1 SEHNR and CDR2 FQNEAQ (reference sequence). The CDR3 length is 13 residues. As DNA, the CDR3 is TGTGCCAGCAGCTTGGGGGGCAGCGGGGAGCTGTTTTTT. Translated: CASSLGGSGELFF.

This clone has more than one count but fewer than ten. The chain joins TRBV7-2 to TRBJ2-3; TRBD1 matches at 8 bases. The J segment lost 6 bases and the V segment lost 5 bases, leaving 4 bases of the junction unmatched. This CDR3 region has 13 residues. Germline loops: CDR1 SGHTA, CDR2 FQGNSA. The CDR3 here is CASSPRDRDTQYF. The CDR3 coding sequence is TGTGCCAGCAGCCCCCGGGACAGGGATACGCAGTATTTT.

The V call is TRBV7-2, the J call TRBJ2-4, with D perhaps being TRBD1 or TRBD2 (6 bases each). Germline lookup yields CDR1 SGHTA and CDR2 FQGNSA. The CDR3 sequence is 15 residues long. Between the trimmed V and J ends, which lost 5 bases and 8 bases, there was a span of 19 bases. The CDR3, as DNA: TGTGCCAGCAGCCTAAGGCCGGCAGGGGAGGACATTCAGTACTTC. The encoded protein is CASSLRPAGEDIQYF.

The chain carries TRBV5-6 and TRBJ2-7, with a weak D call TRBD1 (5 bases). The CDR3 length is 17 residues. Trimming stripped 5 bases from V and 0 bases from J, with 21 bases between. CDR1 is SGHDT and CDR2 is YYEEEE in the germline V gene. The CDR3 coding sequence is TGTGCCAGCAGACCATCCCTGACGACAGACCGCTCCTACGAGCAGTACTTC. Amino acids: CASRPSLTTDRSYEQYF.

The V call is TRBV28, the J call TRBJ2-2; 8 bases align to TRBD1. Germline V gene data show CDR1 as MDHEN and CDR2 as SYDVKM. The CDR3 length is 15 residues. J was trimmed by 3 bases and V by 6 bases; bases with no gene match: 6. DNA of the CDR3: TGTGCCAGCAGGCAGGGGGCAGGGTACACCGGGGAGCTGTTTTTT. This codes for CASRQGAGYTGELFF.

The chain carries TRBV5-4 and TRBJ1-3, with D hard to call. The length of the CDR3 is 16 residues. The V end lost 4 bases, the J end lost 0 bases, and 14 bases lay between the germline ends. Germline V gives CDR1 SGHNT, CDR2 YYREEE (reference sequence). In DNA form, the CDR3 reads TGTGCCAGCAGCCCGACCCAAGGTTTCTCTGGAAACACCATATATTTT. Residues: CASSPTQGFSGNTIYF.

V and J are TRBV19 and TRBJ2-1; no clear D. CDR3 size: 15 residues. V was pared by 3 bases and J by 11 bases, with 20 bases between. The germline V gene has CDR1 LNHDA and CDR2 SQIVND (reference sequence). The CDR3 sequence: CASSIGVAAIEQQFF. The CDR3 DNA follows: TGTGCCAGTAGTATCGGCGTCGCCGCGATTGAACAGCAGTTCTTC.

The chain is built from TRBV5-1 and TRBJ1-4, with 7 bases identical to TRBD1. J was trimmed by 7 bases and V by 4 bases; bases with no gene match: 10. CDR3 length equals 15 residues. Germline V gene lookup returns CDR1 SGHRS and CDR2 YFSETQ. CDR3: CASSLLQGSSEKLFF. The DNA of the CDR3 is TGCGCCAGCAGCCTCCTACAGGGGTCCTCTGAAAAACTGTTTTTT.

This clone was recorded a few times. The chain joins TRBV13 to TRBJ1-6; D may be TRBD1 (5 bases). Germline V gene sequence: CDR1 PRHDT, CDR2 FYEKMQ (reference sequence). The CDR3 extends over 15 amino acids. V dropped 1 base and J dropped 6 bases, with 10 bases sitting between them. In DNA, the CDR3 is TGTGCCAGCAGCTTAGCAGGGACGGGTAATTCACCCCTCCACTTT. This sequence encodes CASSLAGTGNSPLHF. Full variable domain (missing parts from reference TRBV13 and TRBJ1-6): AAGVIQSPRHLIKEKRETATLKCYPIPRHDTVYWYQQGPGQDPQFLISFYEKMQSDKGSIPDRFSAQQFSDYHSELNMSSLELGDSALYFCASSLAGTGNSPLHFGNGTRLTVT.

J is TRBJ1-3 and V is TRBV10-3; D gene ambiguous. In germline, CDR1 is ENHRY, CDR2 SYGVKD. The CDR3 is 17 residues long. Deletions cut 0 bases from V and 4 bases from J, with 16 bases between. The CDR3 coding sequence is TGTGCCATCAGTGAGTCGGGGAAAGGAGCTCTAGGAAACACCATATATTTT. Its protein product is CAISESGKGALGNTIYF.

This chain uses TRBV12-5 with TRBJ1-5, with TRBD1 matching over 10 bases. V lost 4 bases and J lost 4; bases outside the gene matches: 7. Germline V gene sequence: CDR1 LGHNT, CDR2 FRNRAP. The CDR3 contains 16 residues. Written as DNA, the CDR3 is TGTGCTAGTGGTTCCCGGGACAGGGGCCAGAATCAGCCCCAGCATTTT. Its protein product is CASGSRDRGQNQPQHF. Full variable domain (outside the CDR3, taken from reference TRBV12-5 and TRBJ1-5): DARVTQTPRHKVTEMGQEVTMRCQPILGHNTVFWYRQTMMQGLELLAYFRNRAPLDDSGMPKDRFSAEMPDATLATLKIQPSEPRDSAVYFCASGSRDRGQNQPQHFGDGTRLSIL.